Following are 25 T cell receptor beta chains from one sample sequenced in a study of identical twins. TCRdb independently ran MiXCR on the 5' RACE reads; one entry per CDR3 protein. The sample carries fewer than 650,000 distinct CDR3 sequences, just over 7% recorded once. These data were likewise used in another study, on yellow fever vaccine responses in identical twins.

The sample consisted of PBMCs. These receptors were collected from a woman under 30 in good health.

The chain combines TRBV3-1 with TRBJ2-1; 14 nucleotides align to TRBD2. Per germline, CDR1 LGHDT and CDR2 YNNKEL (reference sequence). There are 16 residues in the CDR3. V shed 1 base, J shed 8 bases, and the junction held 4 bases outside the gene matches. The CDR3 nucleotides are TGTGCCAGCAGCCAAGTGACTAGCGGGAGGGCCCATGAGCAGTTCTTC. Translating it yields CASSQVTSGRAHEQFF.

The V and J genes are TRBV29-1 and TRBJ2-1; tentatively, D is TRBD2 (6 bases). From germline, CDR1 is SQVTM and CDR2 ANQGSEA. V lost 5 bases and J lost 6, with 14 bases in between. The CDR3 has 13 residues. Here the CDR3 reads CSVYYLEGNEQFF. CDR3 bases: TGCAGCGTTTATTATTTGGAGGGCAATGAGCAGTTCTTC.

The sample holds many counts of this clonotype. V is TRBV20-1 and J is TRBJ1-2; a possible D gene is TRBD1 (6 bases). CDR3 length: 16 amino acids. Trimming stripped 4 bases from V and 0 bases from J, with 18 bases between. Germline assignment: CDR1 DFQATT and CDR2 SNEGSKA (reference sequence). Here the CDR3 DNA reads TGCAGTGCTAAGAAAAGGGGGACCACAACTAACTATGGCTACACCTTC. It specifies CSAKKRGTTTNYGYTF.

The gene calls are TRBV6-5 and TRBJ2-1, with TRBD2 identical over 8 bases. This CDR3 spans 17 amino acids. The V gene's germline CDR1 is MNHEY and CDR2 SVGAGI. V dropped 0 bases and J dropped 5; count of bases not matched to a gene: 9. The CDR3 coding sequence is TGTGCCAGCAGTTACTCATTAAGCGGGGGAGCCGACAATGAGCAGTTCTTC. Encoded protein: CASSYSLSGGADNEQFF.

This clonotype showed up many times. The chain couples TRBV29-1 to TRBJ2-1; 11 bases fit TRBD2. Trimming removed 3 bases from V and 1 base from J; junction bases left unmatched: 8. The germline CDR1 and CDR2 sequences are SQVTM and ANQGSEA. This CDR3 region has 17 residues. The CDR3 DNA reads TGCAGCGTTGATTCACTAGCGGGAGAAGGGTCCTACAATGAGCAGTTCTTC. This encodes CSVDSLAGEGSYNEQFF.

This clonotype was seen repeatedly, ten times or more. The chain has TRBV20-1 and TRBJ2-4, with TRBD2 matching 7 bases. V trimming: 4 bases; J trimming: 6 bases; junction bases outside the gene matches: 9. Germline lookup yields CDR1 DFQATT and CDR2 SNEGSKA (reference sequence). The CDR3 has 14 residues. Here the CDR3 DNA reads TGCAGTGCTACGGTCGGGGGGTTGGGAAACATTCAGTACTTC. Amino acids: CSATVGGLGNIQYF.

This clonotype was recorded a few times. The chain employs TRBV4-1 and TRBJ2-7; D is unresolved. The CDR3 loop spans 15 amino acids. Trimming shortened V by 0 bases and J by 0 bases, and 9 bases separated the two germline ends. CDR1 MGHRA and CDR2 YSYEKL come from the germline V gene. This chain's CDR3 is CASSQDRRSSYEQYV. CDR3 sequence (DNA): TGCGCCAGCAGCCAAGATAGACGGAGCTCCTACGAGCAGTACGTC.

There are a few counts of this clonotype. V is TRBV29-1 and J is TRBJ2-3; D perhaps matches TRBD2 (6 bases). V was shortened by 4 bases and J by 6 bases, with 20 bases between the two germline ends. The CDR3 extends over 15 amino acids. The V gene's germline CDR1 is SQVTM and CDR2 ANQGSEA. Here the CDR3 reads CSVAGVTASRDTQYF. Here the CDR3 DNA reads TGCAGCGTTGCGGGGGTGACGGCGAGTAGGGATACGCAGTATTTT.

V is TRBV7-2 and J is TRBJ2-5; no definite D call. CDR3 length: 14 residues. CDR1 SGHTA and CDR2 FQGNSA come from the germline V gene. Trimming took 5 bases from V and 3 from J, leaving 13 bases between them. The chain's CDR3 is CASSQSPIEETQYF. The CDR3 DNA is TGTGCCAGCAGCCAATCCCCAATTGAAGAGACCCAGTACTTC. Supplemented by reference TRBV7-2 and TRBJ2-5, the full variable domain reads GAGVSQSPSNKVTEKGKDVELRCDPISGHTALYWYRQSLGQGLEFLIYFQGNSAPDKSGLPSDRFSAERTGGSVSTLTIQRTQQEDSAVYLCASSQSPIEETQYFGPGTRLLVL.

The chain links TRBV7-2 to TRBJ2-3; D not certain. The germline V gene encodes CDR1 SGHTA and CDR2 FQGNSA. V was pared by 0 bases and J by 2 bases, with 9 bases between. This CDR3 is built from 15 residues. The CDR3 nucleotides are TGTGCCAGCAGCTTAGCGTGGCGGATCACAGATACGCAGTATTTT. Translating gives CASSLAWRITDTQYF. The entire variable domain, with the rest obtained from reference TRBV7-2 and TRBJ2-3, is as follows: GAGVSQSPSNKVTEKGKDVELRCDPISGHTALYWYRQSLGQGLEFLIYFQGNSAPDKSGLPSDRFSAERTGGSVSTLTIQRTQQEDSAVYLCASSLAWRITDTQYFGPGTRLTVL.

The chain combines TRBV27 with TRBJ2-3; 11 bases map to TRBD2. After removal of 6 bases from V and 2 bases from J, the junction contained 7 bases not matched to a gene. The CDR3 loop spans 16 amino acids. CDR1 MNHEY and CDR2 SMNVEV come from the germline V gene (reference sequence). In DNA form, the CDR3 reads TGTGCCAGCAGCCGGACTAGCGGGCTTTTCACAGATACGCAGTATTTT. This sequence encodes CASSRTSGLFTDTQYF.

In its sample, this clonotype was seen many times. The CDR3: CASSQGRAGGEQFF. In nucleotides, the CDR3 is TGTGCCAGCAGCCAAGGGAGGGCCGGGGGTGAGCAGTTCTTC. The chain employs TRBV3-1 and TRBJ2-1; weak D call: TRBD2 (6 bases). V was shortened by 1 base and J by 9 bases, with 13 bases between the two germline ends. Germline V lookup: CDR1 LGHDT, CDR2 YNNKEL (reference sequence). The CDR3 covers 14 residues.

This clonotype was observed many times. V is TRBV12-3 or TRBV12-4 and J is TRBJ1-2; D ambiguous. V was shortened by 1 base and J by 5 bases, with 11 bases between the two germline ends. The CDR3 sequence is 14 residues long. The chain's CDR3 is CASSLGTQYYGYTF. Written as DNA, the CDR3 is TGTGCCAGCAGTTTAGGCACCCAATATTATGGCTACACCTTC.

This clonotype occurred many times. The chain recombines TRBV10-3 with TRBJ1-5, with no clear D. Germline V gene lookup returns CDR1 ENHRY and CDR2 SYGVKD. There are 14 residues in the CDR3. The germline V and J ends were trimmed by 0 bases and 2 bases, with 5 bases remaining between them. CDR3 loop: CAISESGGNQPQHF. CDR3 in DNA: TGTGCCATCAGTGAGTCTGGGGGCAATCAGCCCCAGCATTTT.

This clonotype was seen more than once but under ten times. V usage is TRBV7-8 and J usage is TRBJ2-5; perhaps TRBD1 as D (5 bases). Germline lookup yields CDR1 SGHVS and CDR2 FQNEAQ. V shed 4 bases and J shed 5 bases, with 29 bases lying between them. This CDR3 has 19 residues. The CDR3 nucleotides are TGTGCCAGCAGCTATCACCTCCCGGCGAGCACAGGTGGAAGTGAGACCCAGTACTTC. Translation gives CASSYHLPASTGGSETQYF.

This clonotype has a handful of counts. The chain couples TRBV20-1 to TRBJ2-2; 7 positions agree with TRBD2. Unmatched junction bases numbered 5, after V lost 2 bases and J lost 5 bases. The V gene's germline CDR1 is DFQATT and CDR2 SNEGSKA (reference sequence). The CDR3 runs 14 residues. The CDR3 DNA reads TGCAGTGCTAGAAGGGAGGGCGAAACCGGGGAGCTGTTTTTT. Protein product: CSARREGETGELFF.

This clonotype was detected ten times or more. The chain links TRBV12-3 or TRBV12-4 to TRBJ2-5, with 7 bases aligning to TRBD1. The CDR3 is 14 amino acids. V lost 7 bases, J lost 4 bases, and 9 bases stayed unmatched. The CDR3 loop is CASTATGLGETQYF. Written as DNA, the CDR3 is TGTGCCAGCACCGCGACAGGGCTAGGAGAGACCCAGTACTTC.

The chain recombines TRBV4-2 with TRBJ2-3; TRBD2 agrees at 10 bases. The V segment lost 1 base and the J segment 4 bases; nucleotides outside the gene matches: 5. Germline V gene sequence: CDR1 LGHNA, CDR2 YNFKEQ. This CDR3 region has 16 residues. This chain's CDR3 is CASSQVGSGGADTQYF. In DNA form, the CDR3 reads TGTGCCAGCAGCCAAGTTGGAAGCGGGGGGGCAGATACGCAGTATTTT.

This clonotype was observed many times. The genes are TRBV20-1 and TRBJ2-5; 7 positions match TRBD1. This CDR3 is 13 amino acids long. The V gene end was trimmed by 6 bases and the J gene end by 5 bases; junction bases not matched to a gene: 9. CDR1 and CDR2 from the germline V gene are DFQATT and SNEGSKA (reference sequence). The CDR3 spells CSAEDRIGETQYF. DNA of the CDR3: TGCAGTGCCGAGGACAGGATCGGGGAGACCCAGTACTTC.

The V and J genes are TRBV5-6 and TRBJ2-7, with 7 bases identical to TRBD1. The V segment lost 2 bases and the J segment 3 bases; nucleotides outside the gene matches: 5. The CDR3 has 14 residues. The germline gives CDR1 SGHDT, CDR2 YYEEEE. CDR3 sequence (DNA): TGTGCCAGCAGCTTCCGGGACAGAATCTACGAGCAGTACGTC. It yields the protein CASSFRDRIYEQYV.

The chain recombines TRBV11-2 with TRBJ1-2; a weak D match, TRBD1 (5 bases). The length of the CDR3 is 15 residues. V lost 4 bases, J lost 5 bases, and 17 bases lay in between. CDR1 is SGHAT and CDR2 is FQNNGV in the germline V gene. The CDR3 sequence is CASSSAAGLGYGYTF. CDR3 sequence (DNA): TGTGCCAGCAGCTCAGCAGCAGGGCTAGGGTATGGCTACACCTTC. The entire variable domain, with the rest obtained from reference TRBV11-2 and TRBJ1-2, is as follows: EAGVAQSPRYKIIEKRQSVAFWCNPISGHATLYWYQQILGQGPKLLIQFQNNGVVDDSQLPKDRFSAERLKGVDSTLKIQPAKLEDSAVYLCASSSAAGLGYGYTFGSGTRLTVV.

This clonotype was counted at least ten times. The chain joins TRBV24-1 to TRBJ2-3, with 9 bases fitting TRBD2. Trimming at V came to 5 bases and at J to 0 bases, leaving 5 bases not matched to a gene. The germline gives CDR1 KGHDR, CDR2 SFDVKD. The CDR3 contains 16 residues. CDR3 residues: CATSAVTSGSTDTQYF. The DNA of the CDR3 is TGTGCCACCAGTGCTGTGACTAGCGGAAGCACAGATACGCAGTATTTT.

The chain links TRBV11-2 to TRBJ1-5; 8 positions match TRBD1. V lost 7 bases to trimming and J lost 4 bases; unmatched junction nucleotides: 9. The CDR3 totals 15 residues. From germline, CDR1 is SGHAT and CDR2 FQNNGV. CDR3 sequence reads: CASNYPGGGNQPQHF. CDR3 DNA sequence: TGTGCCAGCAACTATCCAGGGGGCGGTAATCAGCCCCAGCATTTT.

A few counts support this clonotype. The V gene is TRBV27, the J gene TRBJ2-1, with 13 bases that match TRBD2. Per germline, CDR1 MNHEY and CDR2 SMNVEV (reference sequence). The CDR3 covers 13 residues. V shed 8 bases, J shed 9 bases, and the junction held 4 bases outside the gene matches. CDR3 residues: CASYGLAGAEQFF. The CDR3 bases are TGTGCCAGCTATGGACTAGCGGGAGCTGAGCAGTTCTTC.

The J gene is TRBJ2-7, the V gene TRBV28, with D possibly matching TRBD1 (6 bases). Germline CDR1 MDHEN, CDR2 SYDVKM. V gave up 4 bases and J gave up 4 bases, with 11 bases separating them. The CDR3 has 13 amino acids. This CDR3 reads CASSYLQGYEQYF. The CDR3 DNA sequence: TGTGCCAGCAGTTACCTACAGGGATACGAGCAGTACTTC.